This TCR beta chain derives from a study of technical replicates of blood from a handful of donors. This clone is a singleton in its sample. CDR1 LNHDA and CDR2 SQIVND come from the germline V gene (reference sequence). V was pared by 7 bases and J by 3 bases, with 12 bases of the junction left unmatched. The CDR3 loop spans 16 amino acids. The repertoire was sequenced with immunoSEQ multiplex PCR; TCRdb's copy has only in-frame clones and lacks some. The sample has some 98,000 clones; around 95% are singletons. V and J are TRBV19 and TRBJ2-1; 7 bases align to TRBD2. The origin of this receptor is a human donor in good health. The sample was T cells isolated from PBMCs. CDR3 bases: TGTGCCAGTATGTCTCTCGCGGGAGTTCGCTACAATGAGCAGTTCTTC. This codes for CASMSLAGVRYNEQFF.